The rows below give T cell receptor beta chains drawn from one sample of a study of T cells in localized non-small cell lung cancer. The method was immunoSEQ multiplex PCR; TCRdb's version includes in-frame clones alone and lacks a portion of them. The repertoire has over 20,000 clones, around nine tenths of them found once; the top ten carry approximately 2.9%. The material sequenced was peripheral blood, taken before any cancer treatment. The receptors stem from a woman aged 35-75 years with stage I lung adenocarcinoma. Both conserved end residues are part of each CDR3. D genes are given only for firm matches. Not all rows give a size; the values are once, few, many and, for expanded clones, a class.

TRBV10-2	once	TRBD2	TRBJ2-7	TGCGCCAGCAGTGAATCTGGGACTAGCGGGGACTACGAGCAGTACTTC	CASSESGTSGDYEQYF
TRBV7-2	.	TRBD2	TRBJ2-2	TGTGCCAGCAGCTTAGACACTAGCGGGAGATACGCCGGGGAGCTGTTTTTT	CASSLDTSGRYAGELFF
TRBV7-3	.	TRBD2	TRBJ2-3	TGTGCCAGCAGCACTAGCGGACAAGGCACAGATACGCAGTATTTT	CASSTSGQGTDTQYF
TRBV19	.	TRBD2	TRBJ2-1	TGTGCCAGTAGTCCCCGACTAGCGGGAGGTCCCCCTAACTACAATGAGCAGTTCTTC	CASSPRLAGGPPNYNEQFF
TRBV20-1	once	TRBD1	TRBJ1-2	TGCAGTGCGGGGGACAGCGGCGGCTACACCTTC	CSAGDSGGYTF
TRBV5-1	.	TRBD2	TRBJ2-1	TGCGCCAGCAGCTTGGATGAGCCGGGACTAGGGGGGCAGTTCTTC	CASSLDEPGLGGQFF
TRBV11-2	.	TRBD2	TRBJ2-1	TGTGCCAGCAGGTCTCTAAGCGGGAGTGGTAATGAGCAGTTCTTC	CASRSLSGSGNEQFF
TRBV28	.	.	TRBJ1-2	TGTGCCAGCAGCCTAGGGCCGACAAAGTACACCTTC	CASSLGPTKYTF
TRBV19	.	TRBD1	TRBJ1-5	TGTGCCAGTAAACAGGGGGCGATTTCGGATCAGCCCCAGCATTTT	CASKQGAISDQPQHF
TRBV5-1	.	TRBD2	TRBJ2-1	TGCGCCAGCAGCTCCCGCCCCCCTAGCGGGAGTAGGAATGAGCAGTTCTTC	CASSSRPPSGSRNEQFF
TRBV2	once	.	TRBJ2-1	TGTGCCACCAATCGGGCGGGAAGCTACAATGAGCAGTTCTTC	CATNRAGSYNEQFF
TRBV2	.	.	TRBJ2-7	TGTGCCAGCAGTGAAGCTAGCGGAAACGAGCAGTACTTC	CASSEASGNEQYF
TRBV12-5	.	TRBD1	TRBJ2-1	TGTGCTAGTGGTTTGTCTAAAGGGACAGGCCGCTACAATGAGCAGTTCTTC	CASGLSKGTGRYNEQFF